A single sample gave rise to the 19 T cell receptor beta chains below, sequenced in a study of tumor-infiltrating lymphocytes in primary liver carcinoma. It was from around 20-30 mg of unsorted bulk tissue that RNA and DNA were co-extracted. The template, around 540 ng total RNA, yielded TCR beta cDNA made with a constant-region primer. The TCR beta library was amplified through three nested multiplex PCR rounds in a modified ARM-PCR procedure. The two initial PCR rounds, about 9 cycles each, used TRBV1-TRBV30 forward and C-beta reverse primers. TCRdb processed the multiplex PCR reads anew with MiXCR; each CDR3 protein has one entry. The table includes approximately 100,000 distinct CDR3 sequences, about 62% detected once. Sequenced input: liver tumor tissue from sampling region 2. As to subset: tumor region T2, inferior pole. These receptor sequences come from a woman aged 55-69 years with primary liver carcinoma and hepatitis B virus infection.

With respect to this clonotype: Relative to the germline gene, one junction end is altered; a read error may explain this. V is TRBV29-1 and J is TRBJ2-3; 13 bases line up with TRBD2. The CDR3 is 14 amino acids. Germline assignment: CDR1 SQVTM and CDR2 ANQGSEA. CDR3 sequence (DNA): TGTAGGGACCTACTAGCGGGAGGGTCGGATACGCAGTATTTT. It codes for CRDLLAGGSDTQYF.

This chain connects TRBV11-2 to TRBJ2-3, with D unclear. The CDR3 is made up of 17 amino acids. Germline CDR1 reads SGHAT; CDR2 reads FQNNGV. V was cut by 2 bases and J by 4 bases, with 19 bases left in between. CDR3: CASSLWILREGADTQYF. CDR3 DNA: TGTGCCAGCAGCTTATGGATTCTAAGGGAAGGCGCAGATACGCAGTATTTT.

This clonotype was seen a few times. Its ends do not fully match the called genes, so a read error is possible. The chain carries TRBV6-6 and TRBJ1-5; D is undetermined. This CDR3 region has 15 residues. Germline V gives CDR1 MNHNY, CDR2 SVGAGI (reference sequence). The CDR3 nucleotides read TGTGCCAGCGGTTACGTTGGATCTAGCAATCAGCCCCAGCATTTT. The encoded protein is CASGYVGSSNQPQHF.

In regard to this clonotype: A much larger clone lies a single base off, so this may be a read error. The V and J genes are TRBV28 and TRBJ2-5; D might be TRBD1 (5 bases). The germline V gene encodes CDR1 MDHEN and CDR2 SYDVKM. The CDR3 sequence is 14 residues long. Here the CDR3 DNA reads TGTGCCAGCAGCCGACAGACGGTACAAGAGACCCAGTGCTTC. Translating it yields CASSRQTVQETQCF. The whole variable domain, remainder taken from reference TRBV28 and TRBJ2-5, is DVKVTQSSRYLVKRTGEKVFLECVQDMDHENMFWYRQDPGLGLRLIYFSYDVKMKEKGDIPEGYSVSREKKERFSLILESASTNQTSMYLCASSRQTVQETQCFGPGTRLLVL.

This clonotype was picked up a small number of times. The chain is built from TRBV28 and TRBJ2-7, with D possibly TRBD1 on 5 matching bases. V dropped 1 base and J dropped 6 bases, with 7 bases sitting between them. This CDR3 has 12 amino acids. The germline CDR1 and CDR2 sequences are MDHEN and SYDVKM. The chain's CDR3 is CASSLSGFEQYF. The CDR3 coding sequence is TGTGCCAGCAGTTTATCAGGGTTCGAGCAGTACTTC. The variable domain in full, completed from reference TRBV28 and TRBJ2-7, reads DVKVTQSSRYLVKRTGEKVFLECVQDMDHENMFWYRQDPGLGLRLIYFSYDVKMKEKGDIPEGYSVSREKKERFSLILESASTNQTSMYLCASSLSGFEQYFGPGTRLTVT.

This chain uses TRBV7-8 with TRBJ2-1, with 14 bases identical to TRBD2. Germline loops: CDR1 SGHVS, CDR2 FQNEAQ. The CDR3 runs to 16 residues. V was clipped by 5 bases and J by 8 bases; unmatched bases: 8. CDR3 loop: CASSLVGTSGSYEQFF. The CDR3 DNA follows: TGTGCCAGCAGCCTAGTTGGGACTAGCGGGAGTTATGAGCAGTTCTTC.

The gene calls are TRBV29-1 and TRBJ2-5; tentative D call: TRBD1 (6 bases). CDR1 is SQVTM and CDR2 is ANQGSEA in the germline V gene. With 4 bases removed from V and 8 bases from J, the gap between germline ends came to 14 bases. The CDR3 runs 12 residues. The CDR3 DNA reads TGCAGCGTTGGTTCCAGGGGAGATACCCAGTACTTC. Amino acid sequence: CSVGSRGDTQYF.

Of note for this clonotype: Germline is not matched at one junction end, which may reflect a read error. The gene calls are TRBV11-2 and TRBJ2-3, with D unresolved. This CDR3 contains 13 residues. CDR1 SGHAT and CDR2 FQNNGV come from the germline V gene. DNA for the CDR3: TGTGCCAGTAGCTTAGATCGAGGAGATACTCAGCATTTC. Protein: CASSLDRGDTQHF.

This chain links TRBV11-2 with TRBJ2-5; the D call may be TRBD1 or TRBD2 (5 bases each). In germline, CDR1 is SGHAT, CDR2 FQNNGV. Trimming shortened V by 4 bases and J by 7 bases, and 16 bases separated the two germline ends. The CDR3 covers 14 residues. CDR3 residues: CASSWGEGEGTQYF. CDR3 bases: TGTGCCAGCAGCTGGGGAGAAGGGGAAGGGACCCAGTACTTC.

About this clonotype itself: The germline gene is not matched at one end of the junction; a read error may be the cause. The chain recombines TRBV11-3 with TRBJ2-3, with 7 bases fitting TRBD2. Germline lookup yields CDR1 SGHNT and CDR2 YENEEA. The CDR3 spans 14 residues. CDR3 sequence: CASSFRTRTDTQYF. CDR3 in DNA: TGTGCCAGCAGCTTTCGGACTAGGACGGATACGCAATATTTT.

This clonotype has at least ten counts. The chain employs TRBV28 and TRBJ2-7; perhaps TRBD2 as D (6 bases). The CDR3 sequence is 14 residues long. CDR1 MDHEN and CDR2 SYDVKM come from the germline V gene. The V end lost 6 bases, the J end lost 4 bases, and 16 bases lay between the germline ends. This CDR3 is CASSSGDLPYEQYF. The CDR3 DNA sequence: TGTGCCAGCAGCTCGGGGGACTTACCGTACGAGCAGTACTTC.

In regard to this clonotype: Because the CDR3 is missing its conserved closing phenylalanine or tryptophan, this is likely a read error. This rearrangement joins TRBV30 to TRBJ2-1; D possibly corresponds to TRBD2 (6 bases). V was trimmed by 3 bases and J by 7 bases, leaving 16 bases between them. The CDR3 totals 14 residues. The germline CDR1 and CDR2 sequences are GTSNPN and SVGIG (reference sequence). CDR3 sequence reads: CAWRRDQLKNEQFL. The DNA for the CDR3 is TGTGCCTGGAGGCGGGACCAACTTAAGAATGAGCAGTTCTTA.

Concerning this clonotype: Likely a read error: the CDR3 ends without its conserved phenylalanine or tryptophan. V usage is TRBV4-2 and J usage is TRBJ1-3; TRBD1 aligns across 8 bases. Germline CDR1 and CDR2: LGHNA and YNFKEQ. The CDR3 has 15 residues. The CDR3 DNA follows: TGTGCCAGCAGCCCTAAGACAGGGGTCGGAAAAACCATATATTGT. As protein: CASSPKTGVGKTIYC.

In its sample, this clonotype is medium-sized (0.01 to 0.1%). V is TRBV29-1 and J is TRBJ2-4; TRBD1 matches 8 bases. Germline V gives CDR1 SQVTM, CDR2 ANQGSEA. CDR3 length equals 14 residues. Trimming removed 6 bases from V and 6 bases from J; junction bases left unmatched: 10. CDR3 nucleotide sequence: TGCAGCGTCTGGACAGGGACACAGGGAAACATTCAGTACTTC. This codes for CSVWTGTQGNIQYF.

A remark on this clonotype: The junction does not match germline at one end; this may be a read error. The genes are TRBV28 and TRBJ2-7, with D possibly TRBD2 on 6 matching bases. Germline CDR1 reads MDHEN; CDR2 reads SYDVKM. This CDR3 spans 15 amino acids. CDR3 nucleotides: TGTGCCATTTCTATAGGCTCCGCGGGACTCTACGATCAGTACTTC. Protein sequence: CAISIGSAGLYDQYF. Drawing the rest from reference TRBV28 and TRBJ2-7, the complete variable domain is DVKVTQSSRYLVKRTGEKVFLECVQDMDHENMFWYRQDPGLGLRLIYFSYDVKMKEKGDIPEGYSVSREKKERFSLILESASTNQTSMYLCAISIGSAGLYDQYFGPGTRLTVT.

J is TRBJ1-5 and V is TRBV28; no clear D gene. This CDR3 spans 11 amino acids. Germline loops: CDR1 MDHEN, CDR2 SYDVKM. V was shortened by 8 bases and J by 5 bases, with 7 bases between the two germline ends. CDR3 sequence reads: CASCDHQPQHF. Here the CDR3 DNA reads TGTGCCAGCTGCGATCATCAGCCCCAGCATTTT.

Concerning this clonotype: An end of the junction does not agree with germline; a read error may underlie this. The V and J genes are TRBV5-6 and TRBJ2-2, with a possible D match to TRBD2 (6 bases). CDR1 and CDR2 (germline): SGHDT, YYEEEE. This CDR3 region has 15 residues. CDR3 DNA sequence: TGTGTCAGCAGCTTGTTCGGGAGATCCACCTGGGAGCTGTTTTTT. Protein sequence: CVSSLFGRSTWELFF.

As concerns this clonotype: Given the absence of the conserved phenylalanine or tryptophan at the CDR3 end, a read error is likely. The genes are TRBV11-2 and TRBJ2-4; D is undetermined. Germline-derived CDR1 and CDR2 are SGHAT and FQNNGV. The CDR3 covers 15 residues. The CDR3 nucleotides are TGTGTCAGCAGTTTGAGTGCGCCACTTGGGAACATTCAGTACATC. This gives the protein CVSSLSAPLGNIQYI.

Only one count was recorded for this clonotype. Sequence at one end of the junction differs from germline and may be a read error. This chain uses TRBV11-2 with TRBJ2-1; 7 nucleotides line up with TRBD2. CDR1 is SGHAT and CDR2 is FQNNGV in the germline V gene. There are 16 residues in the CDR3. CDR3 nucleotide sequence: TGTGCCGGCAGCTTGGGAGGGGAAGCTACTTACAATGAGCAGTTCTTC. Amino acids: CAGSLGGEATYNEQFF.